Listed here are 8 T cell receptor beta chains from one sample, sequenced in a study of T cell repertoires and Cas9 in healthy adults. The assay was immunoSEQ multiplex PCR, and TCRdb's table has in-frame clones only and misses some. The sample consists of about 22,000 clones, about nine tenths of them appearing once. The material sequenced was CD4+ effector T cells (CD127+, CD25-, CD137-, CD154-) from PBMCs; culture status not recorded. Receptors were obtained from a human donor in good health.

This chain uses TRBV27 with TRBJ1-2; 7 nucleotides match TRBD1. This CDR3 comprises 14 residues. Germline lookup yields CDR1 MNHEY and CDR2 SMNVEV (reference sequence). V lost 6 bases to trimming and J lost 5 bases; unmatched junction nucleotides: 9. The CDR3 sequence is CASRNGQVPYGYTF. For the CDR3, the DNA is TGTGCCAGCAGAAACGGACAGGTACCTTATGGCTACACCTTC.

CDR3 coding DNA: TGCGCCAGCAGCCAGAGCGGACACGACATCTATGGCTACACCTTC. It yields the protein CASSQSGHDIYGYTF. The J gene is TRBJ1-2, the V gene TRBV4-3, with a weak D call TRBD1 (5 bases). Germline assignment: CDR1 LGHNA and CDR2 YSLEER. Trimming took 3 bases from V and 4 from J, leaving 15 bases between them. The CDR3 is 15 residues long.

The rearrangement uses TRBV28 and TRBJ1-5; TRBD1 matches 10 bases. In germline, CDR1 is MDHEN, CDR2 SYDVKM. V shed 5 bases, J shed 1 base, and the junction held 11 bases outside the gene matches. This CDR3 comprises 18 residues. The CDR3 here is CASSDPGQGIRSNQPQHF. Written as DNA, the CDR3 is TGTGCCAGCAGTGACCCGGGACAGGGGATTAGGAGCAATCAGCCCCAGCATTTT.

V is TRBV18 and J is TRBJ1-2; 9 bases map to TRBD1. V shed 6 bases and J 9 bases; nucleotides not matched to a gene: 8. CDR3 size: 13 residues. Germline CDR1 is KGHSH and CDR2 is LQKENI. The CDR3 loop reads CASSPDRGVRYTF. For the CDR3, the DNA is TGTGCCAGCTCGCCGGACAGGGGAGTTCGCTACACCTTC. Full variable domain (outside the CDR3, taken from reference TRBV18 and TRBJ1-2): NAGVMQNPRHLVRRRGQEARLRCSPMKGHSHVYWYRQLPEEGLKFMVYLQKENIIDESGMPKERFSAEFPKEGPSILRIQQVVRGDSAAYFCASSPDRGVRYTFGSGTRLTVV.

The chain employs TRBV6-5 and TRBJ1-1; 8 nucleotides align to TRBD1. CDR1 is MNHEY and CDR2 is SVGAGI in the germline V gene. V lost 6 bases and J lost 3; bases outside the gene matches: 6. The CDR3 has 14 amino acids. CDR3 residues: CASSYRGRDTEAFF. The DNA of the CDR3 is TGTGCCAGCAGCTACAGGGGGAGGGACACTGAAGCTTTCTTT.

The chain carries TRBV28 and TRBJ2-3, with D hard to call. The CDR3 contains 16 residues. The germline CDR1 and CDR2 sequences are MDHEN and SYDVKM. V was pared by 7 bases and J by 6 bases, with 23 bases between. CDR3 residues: CASTPRLAVSRDTQYF. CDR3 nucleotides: TGTGCCAGCACGCCTAGGCTCGCAGTGAGTAGGGATACGCAGTATTTT.

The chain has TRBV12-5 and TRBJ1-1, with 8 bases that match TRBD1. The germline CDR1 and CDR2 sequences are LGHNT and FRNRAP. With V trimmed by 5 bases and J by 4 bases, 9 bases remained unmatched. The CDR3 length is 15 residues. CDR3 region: CASGTRQGYGTEAFF. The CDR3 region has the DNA TGTGCTAGTGGTACCCGACAGGGGTACGGCACTGAAGCTTTCTTT.

As DNA, the CDR3 is TGTGCCAGCTCACGAACAGGGTATCAGCCCCAGCATTTT. It codes for CASSRTGYQPQHF. The chain joins TRBV18 to TRBJ1-5, with D perhaps TRBD1 (6 bases). The CDR3 is 13 amino acids. Trimming shortened V by 4 bases and J by 5 bases, and 9 bases separated the two germline ends. Germline CDR1 KGHSH, CDR2 LQKENI.